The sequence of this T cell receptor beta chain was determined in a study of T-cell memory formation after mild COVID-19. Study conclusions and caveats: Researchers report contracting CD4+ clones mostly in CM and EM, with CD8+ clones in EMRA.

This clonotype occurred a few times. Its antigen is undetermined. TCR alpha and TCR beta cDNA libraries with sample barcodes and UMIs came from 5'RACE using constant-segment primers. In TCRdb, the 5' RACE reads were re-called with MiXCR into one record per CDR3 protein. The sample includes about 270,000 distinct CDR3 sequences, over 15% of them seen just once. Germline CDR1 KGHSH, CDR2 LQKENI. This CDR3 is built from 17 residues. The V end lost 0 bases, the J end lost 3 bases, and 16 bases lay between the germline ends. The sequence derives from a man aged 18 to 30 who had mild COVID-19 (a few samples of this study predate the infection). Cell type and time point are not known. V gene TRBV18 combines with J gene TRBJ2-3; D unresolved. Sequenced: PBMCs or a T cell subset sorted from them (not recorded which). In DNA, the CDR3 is TGTGCCAGCTCACCACCGAGGTCAGGCAGGCAGACAGATACGCAGTATTTT. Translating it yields CASSPPRSGRQTDTQYF.